Below are 7 T cell receptor beta chains sequenced from a single sample in a study of T cell responses to AZD1222 COVID-19 vaccine (dated by TCRdb to the early 2020s). Library construction relied on the immunoSEQ multiplex PCR assay. TCRdb re-hosts the immuneACCESS table, in-frame sequences only. Its copies lack some clones; in the studies checked, an unresolved V gene accounts for under half of them, and the cause for the rest is not known. The sample table lists approximately 77,000 clones, about 92% of them with a count of one. The ten largest make up more than 4.5% of the sample. Reading the label with the study, this specimen's time point is: about 28 days (+/-7) after the second vaccine dose. Here the sequenced sample was peripheral blood, taken 28 days after the second AZD1222 dose. Receptors were obtained from an adult who received the AZD1222 COVID-19 vaccine.

This clone came up once. The gene calls are TRBV18 and TRBJ1-5; D uncertain. The CDR3 extends over 13 amino acids. Germline assignment: CDR1 KGHSH and CDR2 LQKENI. Trimming cost V 4 bases and J 5 bases, with 9 bases left between them. The CDR3 sequence: CASSLDVDQPQHF. CDR3 bases: TGTGCCAGCTCACTCGACGTAGATCAGCCCCAGCATTTT.

This chain connects TRBV5-6 to TRBJ1-4; D ambiguous. The CDR3 runs 15 residues. V was cut by 4 bases and J by 5 bases, with 15 bases left in between. In germline, CDR1 is SGHDT, CDR2 YYEEEE. CDR3 sequence reads: CASSHGRSSNEKLFF. DNA for the CDR3: TGTGCCAGCAGCCACGGACGGTCGTCGAATGAAAAACTGTTTTTT.

V usage is TRBV3-1 (or the pseudogene TRBV3-2) and J usage is TRBJ2-1; 14 bases agree with TRBD2. This CDR3 has 16 residues. V lost 6 bases, J lost 8 bases, and 9 bases stayed unmatched. Germline V gene lookup returns CDR1 LGHDT and CDR2 YNNKEL (reference sequence). Here the CDR3 DNA reads TGTGCCAGCAGTGGGCGTGGGACTAGCGGGAGCGATGAGCAGTTCTTC. Translating it yields CASSGRGTSGSDEQFF.

V and J are TRBV5-4 and TRBJ1-2; possible D gene TRBD1, 5 bases. CDR1 SGHNT and CDR2 YYREEE come from the germline V gene (reference sequence). The ends were cut back, 4 bases at V and 4 bases at J, with 11 bases in the middle. The CDR3 runs to 13 residues. DNA for the CDR3: TGTGCCAGCAGCCCACAGGAAACCTATGGCTACACCTTC. Its translation: CASSPQETYGYTF.

V and J are TRBV5-5 and TRBJ1-5, with unresolved D. CDR3 length equals 13 residues. CDR1 is SGHKS and CDR2 is YYEKEE in the germline V gene (reference sequence). Trimming removed 3 bases from V and 3 bases from J, with 7 bases in between. Written as DNA, the CDR3 is TGTGCCAGCAGCTCAGCGGACAATCAGCCCCAGCATTTT. This codes for CASSSADNQPQHF.

CDR3 sequence (DNA): TGTGCCAGCAGTTACGTTGGGACTACCACAGATACGCAGTATTTT. It codes for CASSYVGTTTDTQYF. The rearrangement uses TRBV6-2 or TRBV6-3 and TRBJ2-3; 7 bases agree with TRBD2. The CDR3 contains 15 residues. Germline trimming cut 2 bases from V and 2 bases from J; bases unmatched to any gene: 4. Germline loops: CDR1 MNHEY, CDR2 SVGEGT.

This chain uses TRBV6-5 with TRBJ2-7; D could derive from TRBD1 or TRBD2 (5 bases each). Trimming shortened V by 5 bases and J by 0 bases, and 8 bases separated the two germline ends. Germline V lookup: CDR1 MNHEY, CDR2 SVGAGI. The CDR3 spans 13 residues. CDR3 sequence (DNA): TGTGCCAGCAGTAGGGGAGACTCCTACGAGCAGTACTTC. This gives the protein CASSRGDSYEQYF.